This TCR beta chain is drawn from a study of shared clonotypes between healthy human individuals (dated by TCRdb to the early 2020s). Study-level background: The cohort comprised two women and a few men aged 18 to 49 years. For each donor, CD4 naive and CD4 memory were each run on three plates, CD8 naive on two plates, and CD8 memory on one plate. Per donor, leukapheresis produced somewhere between about 0.85 and 8.9 billion PBMCs. Blood TCR repertoires of about 5 healthy adults were deeply sequenced to estimate repertoire size and the extent of clonotype sharing between individuals. To increase sequencing depth and limit assay-specific biases, TCR repertoire library preparation and sequencing were carried out by different laboratories using diverse techniques. Findings and caveats that apply to the study as a whole: Incomplete sequencing was indicated by rarefaction of sorted-subset datasets, despite the large sequencing depth. Sampling was restricted to blood, and TCR repertoires in tissues likely differ from the TCR repertoires found in blood. Pairwise subsampling indicated that sequencing depth was expected to affect the degree of clonotype sharing among donors. Approximately 4.8% of naive CD4, around 3.6% of naive CD8, approximately 2.2% of memory CD4, and about 0.4% of memory CD8 clonotypes were shared across several donors. Clonotypes shared by all four sorted-subset donors showed higher generation probabilities than non-shared clonotypes. Because the study included a small number of donors, the genetic and exposure-history diversity represented was limited. Estimated clonotype richness was generally larger for naive than for memory subsets.

Using the deep immunoSEQ assay, multiplex PCR amplified TCR CDR3 regions from genomic DNA. Genomic DNA extracted from each cell subset was distributed evenly over all wells of several immunoSEQ 96-well plates, and each plate served as one replicate. Each replicate PCR for sorted subsets received about 210 ng genomic DNA, equal to roughly 30,000 T cell genomes. The purified libraries were quantified using a Qubit 3.0 fluorometer, sized with a Bioanalyzer 2100, and then quantified again using the KAPA Library Quantification kit. Every immunoSEQ 96-well plate was sequenced on a dedicated single-read 150-cycle Illumina NextSeq 550 flow cell. The original methods were these. Because only junctional sequences without quality scores were contained in the immunoSEQ output, filtering matching that applied to full-length reads could not be performed. To assign V/J genes and CDR3, sequences were annotated using PyIR, a Python wrapper for IgBLAST v1.9, with IMGT germline references. Reads with weak V/J assignments (E-value above 1e-6), missing CDR3, stop codons, out-of-frame junctions, or ambiguous translated residues were removed. A V3J clonotype was defined by an identical inferred V gene, J gene, and CDR3 amino acid sequence. Percentage overlap between repertoires was calculated by dividing the number of shared unique clonotypes by the size of the smaller repertoire. Richness of each repertoire was evaluated using RTK rarefaction, the Chao1 estimator, and Recon v2.1 estimates of unobserved clonotypes. Generation probabilities for all TCRbeta clonotypes obtained by the gDNA method from a handful of donors were computed using OLGA. In TCRdb, the immuneACCESS table is reduced to in-frame sequences with V and J assigned. These tables do not hold every clone; where another copy was compared, an unresolved V gene accounts for under half, and the others remain unexplained. Clone size and the V and J calls come from that table; the DNA yielded D and trimming. This sample comprises roughly 2.5 million clones, about 92% of them detected only once. The biggest ten clones account for about 0.13% of the sample.

About this clone itself: Its antigen remains unidentified. No per-base quality is available; no much larger clone lies one base away.

Healthy HIV-negative adults with no recently reported acute infections or vaccinations were included as donors. Only Caucasian adults living in Nashville, Tennessee, USA were represented among the donors. Magnetic negative selection was used to enrich CD4+ T cells, after which naive cells were positively selected on CD45RA and the negative fraction became the memory subset. After blood collection by leukapheresis, PBMCs were isolated using Ficoll-Histopaque density gradient centrifugation and then cryopreserved in the vapor phase of liquid nitrogen. Purity and quantity of every magnetically sorted T cell population were checked by analytical flow cytometry. From each sorted fraction, genomic DNA was isolated and quantified by UV absorbance on a Nanodrop 2000c. The sample taken for sequencing was naive CD4+ T cells sorted from blood. According to the study, the label for this sample's cell subset or site signals: CD45RA+ positively selected. This clonotype originated in a man aged 18 to 30 in good health.

The sequenced DNA is TGTGCCAGCAGTAGCGGGGGGGCCTCCTACAATGAGCAGTTCTTC. This translates into CASSSGGASYNEQFF. This chain joins TRBV2 to TRBJ2-1; 10 middle bases align to TRBD2. CDR1 and CDR2 (SNHLY, FYNNEI) derive from the germline V gene. Including cysteine and phenylalanine, the CDR3 has 15 amino acids. Only the CDR3 DNA stays, 45 bases, in frame from base 1. The germline V end is reduced by 5 bases and the J end by 0 bases; junction bases left unmatched: 1.